Listed here are 19 T cell receptor beta chains from one sample, sequenced in a study of T cell responses to AZD1222 COVID-19 vaccine. Here immunoSEQ multiplex PCR was the method, and the copy in TCRdb shows in-frame clones only, minus some. The sample includes roughly 100,000 clones, about 89% of them seen just once. Sequencing used peripheral blood, obtained 28 days after the second dose of the MenACWY control vaccine. These receptors all come from an adult who received the MenACWY meningococcal vaccine as a control.

The chain recombines TRBV6-2 or TRBV6-3 with TRBJ1-1, with D possibly TRBD1 on 5 matching bases. The CDR3 runs to 12 residues. Germline V gene sequence: CDR1 MNHEY, CDR2 SVGEGT. Deletions cut 4 bases from V and 3 bases from J, with 6 bases between. CDR3 sequence (DNA): TGTGCCAGCAGTTGGGGGGACACTGAAGCTTTCTTT. This codes for CASSWGDTEAFF.

This chain links TRBV5-5 with TRBJ2-7; the D gene is possibly TRBD1 (5 bases). V was shortened by 2 bases and J by 1 base, with 7 bases between the two germline ends. CDR3 length equals 13 residues. The V gene's germline CDR1 is SGHKS and CDR2 YYEKEE (reference sequence). This CDR3 reads CASSFDSSYEQYF. The CDR3, as DNA: TGTGCCAGCAGCTTTGACAGTTCCTACGAGCAGTACTTC.

The CDR3 coding sequence is TGCGCCAGCAGCTTGCTACACGGGAGCTATGGCTACACCTTC. It encodes CASSLLHGSYGYTF. This sequence joins TRBV5-1 and TRBJ1-2; no clear D. This CDR3 region has 14 residues. The germline V and J ends were trimmed by 1 base and 4 bases, with 11 bases remaining between them. CDR1 and CDR2 from the germline V gene are SGHRS and YFSETQ.

The chain is built from TRBV7-8 and TRBJ2-4; D gene uncertain. This CDR3 is 16 amino acids long. Trimming stripped 1 base from V and 0 bases from J, with 10 bases between. Germline V gives CDR1 SGHVS, CDR2 FQNEAQ. This CDR3 reads CASSLVVGLAKNIQYF. CDR3 DNA sequence: TGTGCCAGCAGCTTAGTAGTCGGTTTAGCCAAAAACATTCAGTACTTC.

The J gene is TRBJ2-2, the V gene TRBV7-9; perhaps TRBD1 as D (6 bases). V was cut by 2 bases and J by 8 bases, with 9 bases left in between. The CDR3 is made up of 13 amino acids. The germline V gene has CDR1 SEHNR and CDR2 FQNEAQ (reference sequence). Here the CDR3 reads CASSLTGFGELFF. CDR3 coding DNA: TGTGCCAGCAGCTTAACAGGGTTTGGGGAGCTGTTTTTT.

The V call is TRBV18, the J call TRBJ1-5; tentative D call: TRBD1 (5 bases). CDR3 size: 14 residues. The V end lost 2 bases, the J end lost 4 bases, and 9 bases lay between the germline ends. Germline V gene lookup returns CDR1 KGHSH and CDR2 LQKENI. The DNA for the CDR3 is TGTGCCAGCTCACCAAAAGGGACTAATCAGCCCCAGCATTTT. Translated: CASSPKGTNQPQHF.

This clone was detected a few times. This chain joins TRBV7-2 and TRBJ2-1; possibly TRBD1 for D (5 bases). The CDR3 has 16 residues. Trimming removed 2 bases from V and 2 bases from J, with 13 bases in between. CDR1 is SGHTA, CDR2 FQGNSA, per germline. As DNA, the CDR3 is TGTGCCAGCAGCTTATTTGGGGCAGGTACCTACAATGAGCAGTTCTTC. Amino acids: CASSLFGAGTYNEQFF.

V usage is TRBV5-1 and J usage is TRBJ2-7; D is perhaps TRBD2 (5 bases). The CDR3 consists of 16 residues. Germline V gene lookup returns CDR1 SGHRS and CDR2 YFSETQ. Trimming cost V 4 bases and J 5 bases, with 22 bases left between them. CDR3 residues: CASSLTTGKTGDEQYF. The CDR3 DNA reads TGCGCCAGCAGCCTTACTACCGGAAAAACCGGGGACGAGCAGTACTTC.

The chain uses TRBV19 and TRBJ1-5; 10 positions agree with TRBD1. Germline V lookup: CDR1 LNHDA, CDR2 SQIVND (reference sequence). The CDR3 consists of 15 residues. V gave up 3 bases and J gave up 5 bases; unmatched junction bases: 4. The CDR3 here is CASSIGGQGYQPQHF. The CDR3 DNA sequence: TGTGCCAGTAGTATTGGGGGACAGGGGTATCAGCCCCAGCATTTT.

The rearrangement links TRBV9 to TRBJ2-5; the D is unclear. The V and J ends lost 3 bases and 2 bases respectively, with 14 bases between them. The CDR3 sequence is 15 residues long. In germline, CDR1 is SGDLS, CDR2 YYNGEE. CDR3 sequence: CASSADPTSQETQYF. The CDR3, as DNA: TGTGCCAGCAGCGCTGACCCCACCAGTCAAGAGACCCAGTACTTC.

The gene calls are TRBV30 and TRBJ1-1, with D maybe TRBD1 (5 bases). V was cut by 7 bases and J by 5 bases, with 11 bases left in between. Looked up from germline, CDR1 is GTSNPN and CDR2 is SVGIG (reference sequence). The CDR3 has 11 amino acids. Here the CDR3 reads CAYSRQTEAFF. The CDR3 nucleotides are TGTGCCTACTCAAGACAGACTGAAGCTTTCTTT.

The genes are TRBV19 and TRBJ2-7; TRBD1 might be the D (6 bases). V was trimmed by 5 bases and J by 4 bases, leaving 30 bases between them. The CDR3 has 19 amino acids. Germline V gene sequence: CDR1 LNHDA, CDR2 SQIVND (reference sequence). The CDR3 nucleotides read TGTGCCAGTAGTCCCCACCCCAGGGGTTTGCGCTTATCCCTATACGAGCAGTACTTC. Protein: CASSPHPRGLRLSLYEQYF. The full variable domain, its missing parts supplied by reference TRBV19 and TRBJ2-7, is DGGITQSPKYLFRKEGQNVTLSCEQNLNHDAMYWYRQDPGQGLRLIYYSQIVNDFQKGDIAEGYSVSREKKESFPLTVTSAQKNPTAFYLCASSPHPRGLRLSLYEQYFGPGTRLTVT.

The J gene is TRBJ2-2, the V gene TRBV2; TRBD2 matches 11 bases. CDR1 is SNHLY and CDR2 is FYNNEI in the germline V gene. V trimming: 2 bases; J trimming: 1 base; junction bases outside the gene matches: 9. The CDR3 spans 19 residues. The CDR3 DNA reads as TGTGCCAGCAGTGAATTCCGGCTAGCGGGGGGTCTGAACACCGGGGAGCTGTTTTTT. Amino acid sequence: CASSEFRLAGGLNTGELFF.

This rearrangement joins TRBV6-5 to TRBJ1-3; tentative D call: TRBD1 (5 bases). Germline V gives CDR1 MNHEY, CDR2 SVGAGI. Deletions cut 7 bases from V and 4 bases from J, with 17 bases between. The CDR3 runs to 15 residues. The CDR3 region has the DNA TGTGCCAGCACCATCTCGGGGGGACGAGGAAACACCATATATTTT. Translating it yields CASTISGGRGNTIYF.

The CDR3 sequence: CATGSYETQYF. The DNA for the CDR3 is TGTGCCACCGGGTCATACGAGACCCAGTACTTC. The chain carries TRBV24-1 and TRBJ2-5, with D uncertain. Trimming pared 9 bases from V and 5 bases from J, leaving 9 bases between. This CDR3 is 11 amino acids long. Germline lookup yields CDR1 KGHDR and CDR2 SFDVKD.

The chain couples TRBV2 to TRBJ2-3; tentatively, D is TRBD1 (6 bases). V was clipped by 2 bases and J by 4 bases, with 13 bases between them. The germline gives CDR1 SNHLY, CDR2 FYNNEI. The CDR3 is made up of 15 amino acids. The CDR3 sequence: CASSERGAGADTQYF. CDR3 sequence (DNA): TGTGCCAGCAGTGAAAGGGGCGCAGGGGCAGATACGCAGTATTTT.

This clone was counted many times. Relative to the germline gene, one junction end is altered; a read error may explain this. The rearrangement joins TRBV7-9 to TRBJ2-7, with TRBD2 matching 7 bases. Germline assignment: CDR1 SEHNR and CDR2 FQNEAQ (reference sequence). CDR3 size: 16 residues. CDR3 region: CASSLESGLDSFEQYF. For the CDR3, the DNA is TGTGCCAGCAGCTTAGAGTCAGGACTAGATTCCTTCGAGCAGTACTTC. The whole variable domain, filled in from reference TRBV7-9 and TRBJ2-7, reads DTGVSQNPRHKITKRGQNVTFRCDPISEHNRLYWYRQTLGQGPEFLTYFQNEAQLEKSRLLSDRFSAERPKGSFSTLEIQRTEQGDSAMYLCASSLESGLDSFEQYFGPGTRLTVT.

This clone was picked up one time. The rearrangement joins TRBV6-5 to TRBJ1-1; no reliable D call. Germline CDR1 is MNHEY and CDR2 is SVGAGI. The CDR3 is made up of 14 amino acids. V was clipped by 5 bases and J by 4 bases, with 14 bases between them. CDR3 sequence: CASSPRAGSTEAFF. In DNA form, the CDR3 reads TGTGCCAGCAGTCCCCGGGCTGGGAGCACTGAAGCTTTCTTT.

This clone was detected only a few times. The chain recombines TRBV4-3 with TRBJ2-5, with D maybe TRBD2 (6 bases). The germline gives CDR1 LGHNA, CDR2 YSLEER. The V end lost 4 bases, the J end lost 4 bases, and 10 bases lay between the germline ends. The CDR3 covers 13 residues. The DNA for the CDR3 is TGCGCCAGCAGCCGAGGACTAAGAGAGACCCAGTACTTC. Its translation is CASSRGLRETQYF.